This T cell receptor (beta chain) was captured by sequencing in a study of regulatory T cells in long-lasting Graves disease. Libraries of TCR beta came from iRepertoire HTBI primers plus Arm-PCR of CDR3 regions. Via MiXCR, TCRdb re-called the multiplex PCR reads, giving one row per CDR3 protein. The data show some 370,000 distinct CDR3 sequences, with less than 25% seen just once and 20% held by the top ten. Noted time point: persistent/refractory GD, antithyroid drugs over 5 years with positive TRAb. PBMC-derived RNA was used for the TCR library. Germline CDR1 is MNHEY and CDR2 is SMNVEV (reference sequence). The CDR3 is 18 residues long. The trim removed 3 bases at V and 7 bases at J, leaving 17 bases unmatched. This clonotype was seen a few times.

Sequences were derived from peripheral blood mononuclear cells (PBMCs), sampled when the disease was refractory, from a patient treated with antithyroid drugs. The sequence derives from a female donor with Graves disease. This chain joins TRBV27 and TRBJ2-2, with 7 bases aligning to TRBD2. CDR3 coding DNA: TGTGCCAGCAGTTTCCTAGGTTTGGGGCGGGAGTCGATCGGGGAGCTGTTTTTT. Translating gives CASSFLGLGRESIGELFF.